These T cell receptor beta chains were read from a single sample in a study of T-cell reconstitution after alpha-beta-depleted transplantation in children. A single record per CDR3 protein comes from TCRdb applying MiXCR to the PCR reads. Of 580,000 or so distinct CDR3 sequences listed, more than 20% were seen once; the top ten hold 14%. Here the sequenced sample was PBMCs, mostly from graft donor cells, taken 360 days after TCRalphabeta/CD19-depleted stem cell transplant. The receptors derive from a boy in the first two years of life who had a stem cell transplant for acute myeloid leukemia, so the T cells may come from the graft donor. The CDR3 runs from the conserved cysteine through the conserved F or W. A D gene is named only where the DNA matches it firmly. Where a row states a size, it is once, few, many or the class of an expanded clone; other rows omit it.

>.|TRBV29-1|many|TRBJ1-1
TGCAGCGTTGTGGGGACCGGGAACACTGAAGCTTTCTTT
CSVVGTGNTEAFF
>TRBD1|TRBV20-1|.|TRBJ1-2
TGCAGTGCTTCGGGACAGGGGGGATTGAGCACACTCTACACCTTC
CSASGQGGLSTLYTF
>TRBD1|TRBV12-3/TRBV12-4|few|TRBJ2-1
TGTGCCAGCAGATCCTCAGACAGGGAGCTTCACAATGAGCAGTTCTTC
CASRSSDRELHNEQFF
>.|TRBV20-1|many|TRBJ2-3
TGCAGTGCTTCCAGCGGTCTATATTCAGATACGCAGTATTTT
CSASSGLYSDTQYF
>TRBD2|TRBV19|many|TRBJ2-1
TGTGCCAGTAGCCGGGGACTAGTTTACCATGAGCAGTTCTTC
CASSRGLVYHEQFF
>.|TRBV5-4|.|TRBJ2-3
TGTGCCAGCAGCTTTGGTAGGGCTTCGCAGTATTTT
CASSFGRASQYF
>.|TRBV28|many|TRBJ2-2
TGTGCCAGCAGTTTTAGCTACGGGGAGCTGTTTTTT
CASSFSYGELFF
>TRBD1|TRBV12-3/TRBV12-4|many|TRBJ2-7
TGTGCCAGCAGCAACGGACAGGTTTACGAGCAGTACTTC
CASSNGQVYEQYF
>.|TRBV7-2|few|TRBJ1-1
TGTGCCAGCAGCTTAGGTATCGGGGCGAACACTGAAGCTTTCTTT
CASSLGIGANTEAFF
>TRBD1|TRBV20-1|many|TRBJ2-4
TGCAGTGCTAGAGGCCACAGGGGGAAGTACATTCAGTACTTC
CSARGHRGKYIQYF
>TRBD1|TRBV7-2|few|TRBJ2-1
TGTGCCAGCAGCTTTTACAGGGGGCGGAAAAATGAGCAGTTCTTC
CASSFYRGRKNEQFF
>.|TRBV12-3/TRBV12-4|many|TRBJ2-1
TGTGCCACCCAGGGGTCCTACAATGAGCAGTTCTTC
CATQGSYNEQFF
>.|TRBV10-3|.|TRBJ1-1
TGTGCCATCAGTGAGACGGAAGTGATGAACACTGAAGCTTTCTTT
CAISETEVMNTEAFF
>TRBD1|TRBV12-3/TRBV12-4|.|TRBJ1-2
TGTGCCAGCAGTATAGACAGGGGAGGAAGCTACACCTTC
CASSIDRGGSYTF
>.|TRBV4-3|few|TRBJ1-5
TGCGCCAGCAGCCAAGAGAGCGCTGGTCAGCCCCAGCATTTT
CASSQESAGQPQHF
>.|TRBV9|once|TRBJ2-7
TGTGCCAGCAGCGTAGGGGACAACTTCTACGAGCAGTACTTC
CASSVGDNFYEQYF
>.|TRBV5-6|.|TRBJ1-5
TGTGCCAGCAGCGACGGGGGGGTTCAGCCCCAGCATTTT
CASSDGGVQPQHF
>.|TRBV29-1|.|TRBJ2-1
TGCAGCGGGTGGGGGAGCGGATCCTACAATGAGCAGTTCTTC
CSGWGSGSYNEQFF
>.|TRBV12-3/TRBV12-4|many|TRBJ2-1
TGTGCCAGCGGGTACAGGGCCCCTTGGAACAATGAGCAGTTCTTC
CASGYRAPWNNEQFF
>.|TRBV19|.|TRBJ1-5
TGTGCCAGTAACCGACAGCCTAGCAATCAGCCCCAGCATTTT
CASNRQPSNQPQHF
>.|TRBV29-1|many|TRBJ2-7
TGCAGCGTTGCCCTGGGCCCCTACGAGCAGTACTTC
CSVALGPYEQYF
>.|TRBV6-5|.|TRBJ1-2
TGTGCCAGCAGTTACTCGATGCAGGGTGCTAACTATGGCTACACCTTC
CASSYSMQGANYGYTF
>TRBD2|TRBV20-1|many|TRBJ2-5
TGCAGTGCTAGACCATGGACTAGCGGCCTGACCCAGTACTTC
CSARPWTSGLTQYF
>.|TRBV20-1|many|TRBJ2-5
TGCAGTGTGCTAGGCTCGGGGGAGACCCAGTACTTC
CSVLGSGETQYF
>.|TRBV6-5|many|TRBJ2-3
TGTGCCAGCAGTCCCTGGGGGTTTGGCACAGATACGCAGTATTTT
CASSPWGFGTDTQYF